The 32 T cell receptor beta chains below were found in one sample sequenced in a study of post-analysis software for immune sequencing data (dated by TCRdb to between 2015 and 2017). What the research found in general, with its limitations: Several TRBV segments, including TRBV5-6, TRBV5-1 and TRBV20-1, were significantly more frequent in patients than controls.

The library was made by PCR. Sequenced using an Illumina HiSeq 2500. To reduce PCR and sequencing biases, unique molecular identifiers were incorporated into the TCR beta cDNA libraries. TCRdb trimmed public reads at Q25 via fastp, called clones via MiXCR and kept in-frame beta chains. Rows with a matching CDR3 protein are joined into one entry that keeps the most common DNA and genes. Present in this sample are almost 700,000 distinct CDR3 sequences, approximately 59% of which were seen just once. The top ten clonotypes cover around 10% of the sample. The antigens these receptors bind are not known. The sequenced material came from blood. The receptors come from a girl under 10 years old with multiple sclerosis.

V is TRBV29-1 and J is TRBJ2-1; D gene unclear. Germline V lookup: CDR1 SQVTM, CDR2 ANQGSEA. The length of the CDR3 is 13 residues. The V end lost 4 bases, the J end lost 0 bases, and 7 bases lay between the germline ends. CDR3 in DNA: TGCAGCGTTGGCGGCCCCTCCTACAATGAGCAGTTCTTC. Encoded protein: CSVGGPSYNEQFF.

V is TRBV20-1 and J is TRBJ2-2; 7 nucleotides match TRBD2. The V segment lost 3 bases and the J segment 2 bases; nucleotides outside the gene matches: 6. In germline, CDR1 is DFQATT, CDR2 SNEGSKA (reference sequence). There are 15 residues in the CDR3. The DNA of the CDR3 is TGCAGTGCTAGGTCTGGACTAGTCAACACCGGGGAGCTGTTTTTT. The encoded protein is CSARSGLVNTGELFF.

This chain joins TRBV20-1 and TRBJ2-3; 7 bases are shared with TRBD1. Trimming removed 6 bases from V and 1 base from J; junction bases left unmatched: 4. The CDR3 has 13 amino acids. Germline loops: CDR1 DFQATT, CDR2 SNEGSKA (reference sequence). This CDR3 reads CSASTGGTDTQYF. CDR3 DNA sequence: TGCAGTGCCAGCACAGGGGGCACAGATACGCAGTATTTT.

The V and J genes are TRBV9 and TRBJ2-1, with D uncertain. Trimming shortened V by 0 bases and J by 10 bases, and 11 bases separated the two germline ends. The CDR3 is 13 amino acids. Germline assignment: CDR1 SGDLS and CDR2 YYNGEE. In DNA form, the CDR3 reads TGTGCCAGCAGCGTAGGGTCTAGTGGCGAGCAGTTCTTC. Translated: CASSVGSSGEQFF.

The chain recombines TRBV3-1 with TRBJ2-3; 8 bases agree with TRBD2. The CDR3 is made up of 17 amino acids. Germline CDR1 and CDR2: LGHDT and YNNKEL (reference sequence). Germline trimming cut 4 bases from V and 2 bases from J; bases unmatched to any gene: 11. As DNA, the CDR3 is TGTGCCAGCAGCCGCCCCCAGAGAGCGGGGGCCACAGATACGCAGTATTTT. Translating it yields CASSRPQRAGATDTQYF.

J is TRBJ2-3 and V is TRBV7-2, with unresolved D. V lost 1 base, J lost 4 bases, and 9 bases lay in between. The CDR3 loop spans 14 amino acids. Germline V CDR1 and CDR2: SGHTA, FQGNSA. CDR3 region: CASSLDKVADTQYF. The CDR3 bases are TGTGCCAGCAGCTTAGACAAGGTTGCAGATACGCAGTATTTT.

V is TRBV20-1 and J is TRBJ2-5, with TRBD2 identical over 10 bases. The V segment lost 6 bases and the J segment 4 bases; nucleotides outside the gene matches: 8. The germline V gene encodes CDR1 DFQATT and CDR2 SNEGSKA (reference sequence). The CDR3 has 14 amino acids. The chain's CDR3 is CSATTSGVRETQYF. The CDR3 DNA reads TGCAGTGCAACTACTAGCGGGGTTAGAGAGACCCAGTACTTC.

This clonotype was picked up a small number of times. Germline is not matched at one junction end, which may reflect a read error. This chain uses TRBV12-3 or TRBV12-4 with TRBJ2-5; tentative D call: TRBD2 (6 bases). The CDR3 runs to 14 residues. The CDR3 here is CASTLSTSKEIQYF. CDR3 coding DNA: TGTGCCAGCACTCTCTCGACTAGTAAAGAGATCCAGTACTTC.

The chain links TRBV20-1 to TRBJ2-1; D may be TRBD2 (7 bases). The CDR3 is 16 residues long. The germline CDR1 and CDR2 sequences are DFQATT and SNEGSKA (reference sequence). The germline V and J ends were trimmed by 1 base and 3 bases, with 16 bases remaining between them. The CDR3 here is CSARVLAGAFYNEQFF. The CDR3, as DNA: TGCAGTGCTAGAGTGCTTGCGGGGGCCTTCTACAATGAGCAGTTCTTC.

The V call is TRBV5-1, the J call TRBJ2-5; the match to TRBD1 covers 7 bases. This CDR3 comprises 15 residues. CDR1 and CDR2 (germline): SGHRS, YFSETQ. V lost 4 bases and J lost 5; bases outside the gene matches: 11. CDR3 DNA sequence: TGCGCCAGCAGCCCAGTCGACAGGGCCCTGGAGACCCAGTACTTC. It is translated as CASSPVDRALETQYF.

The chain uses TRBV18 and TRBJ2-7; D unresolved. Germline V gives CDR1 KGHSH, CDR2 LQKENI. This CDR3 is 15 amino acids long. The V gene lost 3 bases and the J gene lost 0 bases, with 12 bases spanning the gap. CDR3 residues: CASSPSRTPSYEQYF. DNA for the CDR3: TGTGCCAGCTCACCGTCCAGGACCCCCTCCTACGAGCAGTACTTC.

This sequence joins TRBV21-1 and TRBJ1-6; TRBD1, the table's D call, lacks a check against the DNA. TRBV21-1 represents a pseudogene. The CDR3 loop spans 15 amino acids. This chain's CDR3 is CASSTTGKPGHPLHF. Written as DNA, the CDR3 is TGTGCCAGCAGCACGACAGGGAAACCCGGACATCCCCTCCACTTT.

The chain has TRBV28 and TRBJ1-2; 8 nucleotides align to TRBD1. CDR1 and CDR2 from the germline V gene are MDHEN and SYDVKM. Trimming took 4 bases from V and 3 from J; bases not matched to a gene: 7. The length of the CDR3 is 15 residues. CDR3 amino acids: CASSSLRGRDYGYTF. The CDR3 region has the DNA TGTGCCAGCAGTTCTCTCAGGGGGCGCGACTATGGCTACACCTTC.

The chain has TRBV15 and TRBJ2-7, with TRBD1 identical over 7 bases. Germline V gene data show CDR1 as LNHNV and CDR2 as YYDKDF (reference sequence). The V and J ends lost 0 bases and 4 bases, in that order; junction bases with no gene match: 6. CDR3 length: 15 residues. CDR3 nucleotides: TGTGCCACCAGCAGAGAAGACAGGGCAATGTACGAGCAGTACTTC. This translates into CATSREDRAMYEQYF.

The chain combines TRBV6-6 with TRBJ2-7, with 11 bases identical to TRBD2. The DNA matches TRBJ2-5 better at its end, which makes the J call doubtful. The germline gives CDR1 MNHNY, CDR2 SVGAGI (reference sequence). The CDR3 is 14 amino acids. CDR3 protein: CASRRTSGRETQYF. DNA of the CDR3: TGTGCCAGCAGACGGACTAGCGGGCGGGAGACCCAGTACTTC.

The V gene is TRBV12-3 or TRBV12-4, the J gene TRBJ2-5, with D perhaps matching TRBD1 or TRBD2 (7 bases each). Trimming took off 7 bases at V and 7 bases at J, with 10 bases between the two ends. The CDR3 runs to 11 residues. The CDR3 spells CASTRGGTQYF. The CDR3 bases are TGTGCCAGCACCAGGGGGGGGACCCAGTACTTC.

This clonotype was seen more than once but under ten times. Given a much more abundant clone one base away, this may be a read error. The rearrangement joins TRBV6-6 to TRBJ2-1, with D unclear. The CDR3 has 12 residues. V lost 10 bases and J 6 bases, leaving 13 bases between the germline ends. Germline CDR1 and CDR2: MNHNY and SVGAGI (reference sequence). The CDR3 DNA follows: TGTGCCAACAACTTACAAGGCAATGAGCAGTTCTTC. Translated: CANNLQGNEQFF.

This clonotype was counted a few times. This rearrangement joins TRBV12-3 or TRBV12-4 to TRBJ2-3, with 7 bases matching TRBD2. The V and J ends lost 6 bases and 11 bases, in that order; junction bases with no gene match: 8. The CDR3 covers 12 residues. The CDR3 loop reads CASSPTGRKQYF. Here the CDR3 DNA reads TGTGCCAGCAGCCCGACCGGGAGGAAGCAGTATTTT.

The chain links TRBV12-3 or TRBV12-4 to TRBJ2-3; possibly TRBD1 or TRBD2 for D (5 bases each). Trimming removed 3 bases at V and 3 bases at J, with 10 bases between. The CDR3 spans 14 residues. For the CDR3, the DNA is TGTGCCAGCAGTTTTGGGGACGTAACAGATACGCAGTATTTT. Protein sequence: CASSFGDVTDTQYF.

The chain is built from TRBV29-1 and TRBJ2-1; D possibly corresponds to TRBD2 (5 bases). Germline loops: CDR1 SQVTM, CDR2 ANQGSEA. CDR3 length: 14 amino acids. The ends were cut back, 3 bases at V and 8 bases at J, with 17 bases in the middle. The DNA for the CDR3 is TGCAGCGTTGAGCGGGCCCCCTATGGTGATGAGCAGTTCTTC. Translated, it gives CSVERAPYGDEQFF.

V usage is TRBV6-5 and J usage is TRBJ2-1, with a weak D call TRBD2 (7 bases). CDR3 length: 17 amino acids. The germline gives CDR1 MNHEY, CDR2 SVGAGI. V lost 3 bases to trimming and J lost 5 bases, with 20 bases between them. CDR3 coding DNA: TGTGCCAGCAGTTATTCGGTTGGGGGGGCTAAGGACAATGAGCAGTTCTTC. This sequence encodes CASSYSVGGAKDNEQFF.

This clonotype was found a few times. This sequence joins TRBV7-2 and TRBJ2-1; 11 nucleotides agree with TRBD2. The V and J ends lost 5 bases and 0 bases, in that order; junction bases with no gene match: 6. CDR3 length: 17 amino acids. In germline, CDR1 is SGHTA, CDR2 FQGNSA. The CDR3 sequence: CASSQRLAGPSYNEQFF. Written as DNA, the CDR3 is TGTGCCAGCAGCCAGCGACTAGCGGGACCCTCCTACAATGAGCAGTTCTTC.

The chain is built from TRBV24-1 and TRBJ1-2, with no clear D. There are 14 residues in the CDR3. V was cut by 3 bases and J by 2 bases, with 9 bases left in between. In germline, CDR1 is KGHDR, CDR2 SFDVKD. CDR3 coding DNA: TGTGCCACCAGTGATCCCGACGGGAACTATGGCTACACCTTC. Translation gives CATSDPDGNYGYTF.

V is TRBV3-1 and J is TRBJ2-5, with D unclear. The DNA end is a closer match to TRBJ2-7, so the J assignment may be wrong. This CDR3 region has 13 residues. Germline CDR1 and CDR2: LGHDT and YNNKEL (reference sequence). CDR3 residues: CASSPSSFHEQYF. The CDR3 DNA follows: TGTGCCAGCAGCCCCTCCTCGTTCCACGAGCAGTACTTC.

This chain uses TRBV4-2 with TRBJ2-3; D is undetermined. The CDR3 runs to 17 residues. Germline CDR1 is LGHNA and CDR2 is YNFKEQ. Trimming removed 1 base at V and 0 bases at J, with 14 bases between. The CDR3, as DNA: TGTGCCAGCAGCCAAGGTTTCAGGAGTGATAGCACAGATACGCAGTATTTT. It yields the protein CASSQGFRSDSTDTQYF.

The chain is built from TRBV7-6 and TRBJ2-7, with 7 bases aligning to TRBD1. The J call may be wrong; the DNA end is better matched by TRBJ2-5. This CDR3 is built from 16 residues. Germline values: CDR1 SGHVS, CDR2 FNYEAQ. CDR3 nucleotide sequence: TGTGCCAGCAGCTTACAACCGGACAGGAGCAAAGAGACCCAGTACTTC. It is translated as CASSLQPDRSKETQYF.

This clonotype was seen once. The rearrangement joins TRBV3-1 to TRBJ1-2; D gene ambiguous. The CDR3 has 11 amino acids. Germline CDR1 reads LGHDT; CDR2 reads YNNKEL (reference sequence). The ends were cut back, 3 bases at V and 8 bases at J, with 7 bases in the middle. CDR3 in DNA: TGTGCCAGCAGCCAGAGAGGGGGCTACACCTTC. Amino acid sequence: CASSQRGGYTF. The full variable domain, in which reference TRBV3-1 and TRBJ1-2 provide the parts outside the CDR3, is DTAVSQTPKYLVTQMGNDKSIKCEQNLGHDTMYWYKQDSKKFLKIMFSYNNKELIINETVPNRFSPKSPDKAHLNLHINSLELGDSAVYFCASSQRGGYTFGSGTRLTVV.

Here the CDR3 reads CASSLAPPLGKDSGANVLTF. The CDR3 DNA sequence: TGTGCCAGCAGTTTAGCGCCCCCTCTTGGGAAGGACTCTGGGGCCAACGTCCTGACTTTC. The chain has TRBV12-3 or TRBV12-4 and TRBJ2-6; no definite D call. V gave up 0 bases and J gave up 0 bases, with 18 bases separating them. This CDR3 region has 20 residues.

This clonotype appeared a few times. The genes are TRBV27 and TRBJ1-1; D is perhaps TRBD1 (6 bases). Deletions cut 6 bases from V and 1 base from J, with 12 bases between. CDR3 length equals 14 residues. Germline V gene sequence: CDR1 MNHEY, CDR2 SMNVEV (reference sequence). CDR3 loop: CASSETGANTEAFF. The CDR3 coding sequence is TGTGCCAGCAGCGAGACAGGAGCGAACACTGAAGCTTTCTTT.

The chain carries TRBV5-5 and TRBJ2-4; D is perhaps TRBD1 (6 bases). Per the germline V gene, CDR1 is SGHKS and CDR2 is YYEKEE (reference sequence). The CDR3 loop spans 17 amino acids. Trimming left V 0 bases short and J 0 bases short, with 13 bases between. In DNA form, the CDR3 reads TGTGCCAGCAGCTTGGGGACAGTTACTCTAGCCAAAAACATTCAGTACTTC. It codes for CASSLGTVTLAKNIQYF.

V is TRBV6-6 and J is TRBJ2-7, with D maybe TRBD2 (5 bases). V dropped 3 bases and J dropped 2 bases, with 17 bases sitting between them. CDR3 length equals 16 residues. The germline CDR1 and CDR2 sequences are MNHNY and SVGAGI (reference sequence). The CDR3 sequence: CASSYSKGAPPYEQYF. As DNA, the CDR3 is TGTGCCAGCAGTTATTCAAAGGGAGCCCCCCCCTACGAGCAGTACTTC.

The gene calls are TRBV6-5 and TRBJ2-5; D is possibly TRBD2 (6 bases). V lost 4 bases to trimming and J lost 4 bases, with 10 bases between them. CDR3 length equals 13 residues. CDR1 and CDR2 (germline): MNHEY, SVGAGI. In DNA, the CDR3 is TGTGCCAGCAGTTGGACGGGACTAGAGACCCAGTACTTC. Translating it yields CASSWTGLETQYF.